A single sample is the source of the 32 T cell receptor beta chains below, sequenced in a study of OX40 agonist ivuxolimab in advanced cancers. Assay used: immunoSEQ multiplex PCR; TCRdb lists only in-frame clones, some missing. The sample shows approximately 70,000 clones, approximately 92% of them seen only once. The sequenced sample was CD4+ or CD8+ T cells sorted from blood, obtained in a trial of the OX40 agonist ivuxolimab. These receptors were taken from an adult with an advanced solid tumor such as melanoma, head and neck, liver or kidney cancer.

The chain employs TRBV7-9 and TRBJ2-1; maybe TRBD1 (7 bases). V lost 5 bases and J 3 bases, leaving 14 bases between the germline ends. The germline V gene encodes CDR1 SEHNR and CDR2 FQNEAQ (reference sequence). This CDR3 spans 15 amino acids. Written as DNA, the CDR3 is TGTGCCAGCAGCCCCAGGGGGACTCTCTACAATGAGCAGTTCTTC. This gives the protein CASSPRGTLYNEQFF.

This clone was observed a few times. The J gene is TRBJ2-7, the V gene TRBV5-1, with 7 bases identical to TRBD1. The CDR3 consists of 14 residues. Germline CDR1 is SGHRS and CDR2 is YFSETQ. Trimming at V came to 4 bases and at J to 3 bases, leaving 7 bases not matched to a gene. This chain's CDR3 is CASSGTVGSYEQYF. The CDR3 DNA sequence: TGCGCCAGCAGCGGGACAGTTGGGAGCTACGAGCAGTACTTC.

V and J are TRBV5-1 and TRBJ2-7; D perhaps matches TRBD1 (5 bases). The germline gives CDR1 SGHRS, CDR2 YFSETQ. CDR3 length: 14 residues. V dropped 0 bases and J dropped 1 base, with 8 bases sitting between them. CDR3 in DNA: TGCGCCAGCAGCTTGGTGGCAGGGTCCTACGAGCAGTACTTC. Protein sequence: CASSLVAGSYEQYF.

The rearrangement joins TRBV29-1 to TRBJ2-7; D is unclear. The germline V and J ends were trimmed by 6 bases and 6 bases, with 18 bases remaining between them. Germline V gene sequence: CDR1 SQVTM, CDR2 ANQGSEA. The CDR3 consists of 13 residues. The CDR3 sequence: CSVVGILRGEQYF. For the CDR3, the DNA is TGCAGCGTAGTCGGAATCCTACGAGGCGAGCAGTACTTC.

The CDR3 coding sequence is TGTGCCAGCAGTAAGGGGGCCGGGGGCAATCAGCCCCAGCATTTT. Amino acid sequence: CASSKGAGGNQPQHF. This rearrangement joins TRBV6-1 to TRBJ1-5; 7 bases align to TRBD1. The V and J ends lost 5 bases and 2 bases, in that order; junction bases with no gene match: 6. This CDR3 is 15 amino acids long. CDR1 MNHNS and CDR2 SASEGT come from the germline V gene.

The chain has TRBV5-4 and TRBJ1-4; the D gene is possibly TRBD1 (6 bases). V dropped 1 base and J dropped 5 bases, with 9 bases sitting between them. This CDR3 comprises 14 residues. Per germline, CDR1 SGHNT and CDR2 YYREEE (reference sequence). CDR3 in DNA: TGTGCCAGCAGCTTGAGGCAGGGGAATGAAAAACTGTTTTTT. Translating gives CASSLRQGNEKLFF.

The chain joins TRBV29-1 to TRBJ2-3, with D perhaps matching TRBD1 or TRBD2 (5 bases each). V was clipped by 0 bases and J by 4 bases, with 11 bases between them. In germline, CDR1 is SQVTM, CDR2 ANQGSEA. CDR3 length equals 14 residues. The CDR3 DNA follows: TGCAGCGTTGAAGAGGGTCTGGGGGCAGATACGCAGTATTTT. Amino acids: CSVEEGLGADTQYF.

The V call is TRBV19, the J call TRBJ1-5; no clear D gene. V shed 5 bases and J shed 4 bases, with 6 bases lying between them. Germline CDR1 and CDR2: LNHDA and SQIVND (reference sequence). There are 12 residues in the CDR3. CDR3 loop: CASSGRNQPQHF. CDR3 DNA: TGTGCCAGTAGTGGGAGAAATCAGCCCCAGCATTTT. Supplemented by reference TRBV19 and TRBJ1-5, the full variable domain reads DGGITQSPKYLFRKEGQNVTLSCEQNLNHDAMYWYRQDPGQGLRLIYYSQIVNDFQKGDIAEGYSVSREKKESFPLTVTSAQKNPTAFYLCASSGRNQPQHFGDGTRLSIL.

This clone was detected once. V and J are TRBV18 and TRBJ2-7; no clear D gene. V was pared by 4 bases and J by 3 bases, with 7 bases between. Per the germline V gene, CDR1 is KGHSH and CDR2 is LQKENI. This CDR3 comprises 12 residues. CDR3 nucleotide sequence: TGTGCCAGCTCACTCGACGGCTACGAGCAGTACTTC. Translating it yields CASSLDGYEQYF.

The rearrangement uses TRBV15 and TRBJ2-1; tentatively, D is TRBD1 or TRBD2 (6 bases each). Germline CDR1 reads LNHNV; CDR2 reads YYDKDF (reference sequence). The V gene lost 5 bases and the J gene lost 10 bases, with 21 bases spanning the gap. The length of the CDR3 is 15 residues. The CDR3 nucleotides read TGTGCCACCAGCCCCACAGGGATAGGACGGGGGGAGCAGTTCTTC. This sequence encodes CATSPTGIGRGEQFF.

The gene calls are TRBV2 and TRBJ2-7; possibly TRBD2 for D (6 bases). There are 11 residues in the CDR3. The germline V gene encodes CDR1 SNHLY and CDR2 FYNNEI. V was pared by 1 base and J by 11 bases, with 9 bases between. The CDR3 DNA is TGTGCCAGCAGTGAAGAGGGACTGGAGTACTTC. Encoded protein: CASSEEGLEYF.

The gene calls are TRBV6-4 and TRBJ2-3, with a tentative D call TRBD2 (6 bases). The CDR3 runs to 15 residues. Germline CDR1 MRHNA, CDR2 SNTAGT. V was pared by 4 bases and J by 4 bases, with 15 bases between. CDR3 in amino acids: CASSVGGQAPDTQYF. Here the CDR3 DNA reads TGTGCCAGCAGTGTGGGGGGTCAGGCCCCAGATACGCAGTATTTT.

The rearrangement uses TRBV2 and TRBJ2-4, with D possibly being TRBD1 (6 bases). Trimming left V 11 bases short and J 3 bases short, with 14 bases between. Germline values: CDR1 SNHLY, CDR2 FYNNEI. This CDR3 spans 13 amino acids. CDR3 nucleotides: TGTGCCTCCGGCCGGGACATCAAAAACATTCAGTACTTC. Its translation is CASGRDIKNIQYF.

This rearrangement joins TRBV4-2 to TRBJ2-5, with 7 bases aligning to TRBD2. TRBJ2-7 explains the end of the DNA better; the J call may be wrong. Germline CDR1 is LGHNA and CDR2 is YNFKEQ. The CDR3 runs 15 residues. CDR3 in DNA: TGTGCCAGCAGCCAAGATTTTGCGGGGGCCTACGAGCAGTACTTC. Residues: CASSQDFAGAYEQYF.

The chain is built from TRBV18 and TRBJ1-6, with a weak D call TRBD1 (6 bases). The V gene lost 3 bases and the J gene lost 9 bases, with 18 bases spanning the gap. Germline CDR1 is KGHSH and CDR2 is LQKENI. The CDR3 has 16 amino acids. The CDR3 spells CASSPGTHILGSPLHF. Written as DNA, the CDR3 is TGTGCCAGCTCACCTGGGACACACATCTTGGGTTCACCCCTCCACTTT.

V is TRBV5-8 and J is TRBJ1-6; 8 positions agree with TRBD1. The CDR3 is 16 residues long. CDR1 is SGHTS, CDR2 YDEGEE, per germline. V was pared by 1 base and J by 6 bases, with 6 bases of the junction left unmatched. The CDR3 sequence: CASSLWTGSGNSPLHF. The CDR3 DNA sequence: TGTGCCAGCAGCTTGTGGACAGGGTCGGGTAATTCACCCCTCCACTTT. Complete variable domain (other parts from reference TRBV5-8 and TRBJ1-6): EAGVTQSPTHLIKTRGQQATLRCSPISGHTSVYWYQQALGLGLQFLLWYDEGEERNRGNFPPRFSGRQFPNYSSELNVNALELEDSALYLCASSLWTGSGNSPLHFGNGTRLTVT.

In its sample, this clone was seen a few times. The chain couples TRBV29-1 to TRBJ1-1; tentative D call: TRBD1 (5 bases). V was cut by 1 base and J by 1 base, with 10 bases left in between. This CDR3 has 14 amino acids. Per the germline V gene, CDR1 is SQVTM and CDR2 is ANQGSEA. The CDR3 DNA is TGCAGCGTTGAAGGAGGGGTCACGAACACTGAAGCTTTCTTT. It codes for CSVEGGVTNTEAFF. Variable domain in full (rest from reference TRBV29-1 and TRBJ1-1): SAVISQKPSRDICQRGTSLTIQCQVDSQVTMMFWYRQQPGQSLTLIATANQGSEATYESGFVIDKFPISRPNLTFSTLTVSNMSPEDSSIYLCSVEGGVTNTEAFFGQGTRLTVV.

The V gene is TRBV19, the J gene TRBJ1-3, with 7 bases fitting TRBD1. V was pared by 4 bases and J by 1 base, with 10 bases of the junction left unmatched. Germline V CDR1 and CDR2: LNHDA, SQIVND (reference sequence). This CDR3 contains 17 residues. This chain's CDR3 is CASSNDRDRISGNTIYF. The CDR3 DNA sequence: TGTGCCAGTAGTAACGACAGGGATCGGATTTCTGGAAACACCATATATTTT.

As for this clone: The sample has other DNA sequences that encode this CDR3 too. The CDR3 is CAITDYTDTQYF. CDR3 nucleotides: TGTGCCATCACGGACTACACAGATACGCAGTATTTT. The rearrangement joins TRBV10-3 to TRBJ2-3, with D maybe TRBD2 (6 bases). Germline CDR1 is ENHRY and CDR2 is SYGVKD. The CDR3 totals 12 residues. V gave up 7 bases and J gave up 2 bases, with 7 bases separating them.

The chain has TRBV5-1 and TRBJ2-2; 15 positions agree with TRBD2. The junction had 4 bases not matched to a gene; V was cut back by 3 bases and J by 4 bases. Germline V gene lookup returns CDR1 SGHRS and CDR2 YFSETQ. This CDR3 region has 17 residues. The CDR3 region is CASSSGLAGGPTGELFF. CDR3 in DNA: TGCGCCAGCAGCTCGGGACTAGCGGGAGGCCCCACCGGGGAGCTGTTTTTT.

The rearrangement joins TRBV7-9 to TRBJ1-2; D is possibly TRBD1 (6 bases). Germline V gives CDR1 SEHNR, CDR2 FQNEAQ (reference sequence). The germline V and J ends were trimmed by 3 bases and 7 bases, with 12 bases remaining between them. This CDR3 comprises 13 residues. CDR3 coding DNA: TGTGCCAGCAGCTTTCCGGGGGCGGGTGGCTACACCTTC. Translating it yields CASSFPGAGGYTF.

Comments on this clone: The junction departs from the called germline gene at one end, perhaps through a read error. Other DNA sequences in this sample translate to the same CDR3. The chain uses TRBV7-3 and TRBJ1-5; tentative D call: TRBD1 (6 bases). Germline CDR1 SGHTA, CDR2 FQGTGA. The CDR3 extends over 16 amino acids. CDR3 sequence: CASSSNRVRSNQPQHF. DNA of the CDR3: TGCGCCAGCAGCTCTAACAGGGTAAGGAGCAATCAGCCCCAGCATTTT.

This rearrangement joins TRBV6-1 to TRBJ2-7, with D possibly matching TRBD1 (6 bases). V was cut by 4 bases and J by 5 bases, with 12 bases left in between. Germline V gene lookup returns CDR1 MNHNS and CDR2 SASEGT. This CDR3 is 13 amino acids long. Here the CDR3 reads CASSVQGPDEQYF. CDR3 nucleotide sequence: TGTGCCAGCAGTGTTCAGGGGCCCGACGAGCAGTACTTC.

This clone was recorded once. The CDR3 coding sequence is TGTGCCAGCAGGAACCCCACAGGGAGTCCCTATGGCTACACCTTC. Translated, it gives CASRNPTGSPYGYTF. V and J are TRBV28 and TRBJ1-2; maybe TRBD1 (6 bases). V lost 6 bases and J 4 bases, leaving 18 bases between the germline ends. There are 15 residues in the CDR3. Germline V gene sequence: CDR1 MDHEN, CDR2 SYDVKM.

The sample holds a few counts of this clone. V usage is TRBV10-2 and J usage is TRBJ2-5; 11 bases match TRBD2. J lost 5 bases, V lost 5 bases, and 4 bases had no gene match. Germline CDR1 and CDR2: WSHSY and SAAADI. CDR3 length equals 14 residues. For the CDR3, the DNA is TGCGCCAGCAGTCTAGCGGGGGGCGGGGAGACCCAGTACTTC. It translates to CASSLAGGGETQYF.

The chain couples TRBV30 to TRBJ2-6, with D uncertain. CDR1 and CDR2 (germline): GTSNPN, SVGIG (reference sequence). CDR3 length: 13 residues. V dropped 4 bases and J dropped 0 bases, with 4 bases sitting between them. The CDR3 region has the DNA TGTGCCTGGACGGTCTCTGGGGCCAACGTCCTGACTTTC. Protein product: CAWTVSGANVLTF.

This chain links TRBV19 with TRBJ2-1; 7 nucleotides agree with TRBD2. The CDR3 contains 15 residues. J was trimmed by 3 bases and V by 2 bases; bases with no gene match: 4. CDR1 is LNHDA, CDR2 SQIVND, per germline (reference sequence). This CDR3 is CASSITGGIYNEQFF. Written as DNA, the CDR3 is TGTGCCAGTAGTATAACGGGAGGAATCTACAATGAGCAGTTCTTC.

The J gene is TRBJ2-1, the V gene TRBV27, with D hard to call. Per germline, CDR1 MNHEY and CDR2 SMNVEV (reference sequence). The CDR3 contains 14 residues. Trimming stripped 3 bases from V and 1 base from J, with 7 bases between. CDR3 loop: CASSFSPSYNEQFF. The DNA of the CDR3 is TGTGCCAGCAGTTTTAGCCCATCCTACAATGAGCAGTTCTTC.

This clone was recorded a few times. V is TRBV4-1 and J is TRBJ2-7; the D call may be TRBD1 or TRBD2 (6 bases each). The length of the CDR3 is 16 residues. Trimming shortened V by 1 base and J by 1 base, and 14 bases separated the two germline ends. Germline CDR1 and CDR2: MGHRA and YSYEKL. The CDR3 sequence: CASSQGPGGKSYEQYF. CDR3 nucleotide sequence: TGCGCCAGCAGCCAAGGCCCCGGGGGCAAATCCTACGAGCAGTACTTC.

The CDR3 bases are TGTGCCAGCAGCGTAGCCCCAACATCCACGCTGAACACTGAAGCTTTCTTT. Protein sequence: CASSVAPTSTLNTEAFF. The V gene is TRBV9, the J gene TRBJ1-1; D call uncertain. Germline V gene lookup returns CDR1 SGDLS and CDR2 YYNGEE. With 0 bases removed from V and 0 bases from J, the gap between germline ends came to 15 bases. The CDR3 covers 17 residues.

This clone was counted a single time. The CDR3 DNA sequence: TGCGCCAGCAGCTTGGGGACAGGGCGCCAAGAGACCCAGTACTTC. Protein product: CASSLGTGRQETQYF. The chain is built from TRBV5-1 and TRBJ2-5, with 8 bases identical to TRBD1. The junction had 2 bases not matched to a gene; V was cut back by 0 bases and J by 1 base. The CDR3 totals 15 residues. Germline lookup yields CDR1 SGHRS and CDR2 YFSETQ.

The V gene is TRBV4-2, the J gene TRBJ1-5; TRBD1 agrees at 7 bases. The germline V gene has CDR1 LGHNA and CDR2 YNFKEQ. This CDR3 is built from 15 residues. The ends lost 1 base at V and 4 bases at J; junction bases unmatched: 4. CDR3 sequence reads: CASSQGGTDNQPQHF. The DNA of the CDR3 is TGTGCCAGCAGCCAAGGGGGGACAGATAATCAGCCCCAGCATTTT.